Here is one TCR beta chain with its context. Its target is unknown. This CDR3 contains 15 residues. The V end lost 3 bases, the J end lost 0 bases, and 9 bases lay between the germline ends. TCRdb redid the calling of the RT-PCR reads with MiXCR, one entry per CDR3 protein. This table holds about 530,000 distinct CDR3 sequences, over 10% found once. The sample originates from a study of response to subunit inactivated influenza vaccine. Study-wide findings and caveats: Few new T cells, the authors suggested, are recruited by each seasonal influenza vaccination.

The sample consisted of PBMCs from blood, taken 40 to 50 days after vaccination. The TCR was taken from a man over 45 who received an inactivated influenza vaccine. The chain joins TRBV12-3 or TRBV12-4 to TRBJ2-1; no clear D. The CDR3 DNA follows: TGTGCCAGCAGTTTTCGACCGAGCTCCTACAATGAGCAGTTCTTC. Translation gives CASSFRPSSYNEQFF.